This entry lists 24 T cell receptor beta chains sequenced from one sample in a study of cytomegalovirus exposure and HLA in healthy donors. In the PCR, 60 Vbeta and 13 Jbeta primers were used. TCRdb's table, derived via immunoSEQ multiplex PCR, lists solely in-frame clones and lacks some. This sample's table has about 31,000 clones. The specimen sequenced was PBMCs. The receptor set was obtained from a female donor in good health and CMV-seronegative.

V gene TRBV18 combines with J gene TRBJ2-3; D not resolved. Germline V gene data show CDR1 as KGHSH and CDR2 as LQKENI. The CDR3 is 15 amino acids. V dropped 0 bases and J dropped 0 bases, with 7 bases sitting between them. DNA of the CDR3: TGTGCCAGCTCACCACCTTCAGATAGCACAGATACGCAGTATTTT. It codes for CASSPPSDSTDTQYF.

The V and J genes are TRBV7-2 and TRBJ1-6, with unresolved D. V gave up 4 bases and J gave up 5 bases, with 12 bases separating them. The CDR3 sequence is 15 residues long. Germline values: CDR1 SGHTA, CDR2 FQGNSA. In nucleotides, the CDR3 is TGTGCCAGCAGCTCAAAAAGAGGCAATAATTCACCCCTCCACTTT. Amino acids: CASSSKRGNNSPLHF. Combining the CDR3 with reference TRBV7-2 and TRBJ1-6 gives the whole variable domain GAGVSQSPSNKVTEKGKDVELRCDPISGHTALYWYRQSLGQGLEFLIYFQGNSAPDKSGLPSDRFSAERTGGSVSTLTIQRTQQEDSAVYLCASSSKRGNNSPLHFGNGTRLTVT.

The chain links TRBV28 to TRBJ1-3; 7 bases are shared with TRBD1. The CDR3 sequence is 15 residues long. The trim removed 2 bases at V and 4 bases at J, leaving 5 bases unmatched. Germline CDR1 reads MDHEN; CDR2 reads SYDVKM. CDR3 region: CASSLRGPRGNTIYF. The CDR3 DNA follows: TGTGCCAGCAGTTTAAGGGGGCCTAGGGGAAACACCATATATTTT.

V usage is TRBV15 and J usage is TRBJ1-4; 9 positions match TRBD1. The V gene's germline CDR1 is LNHNV and CDR2 YYDKDF (reference sequence). V dropped 0 bases and J dropped 7; count of bases not matched to a gene: 9. CDR3 size: 17 residues. The CDR3 coding sequence is TGTGCCACCAGCAGAGAGGGACAGGGCAGTGGTAGTGAAAAACTGTTTTTT. Translation gives CATSREGQGSGSEKLFF.

This chain joins TRBV10-3 and TRBJ1-1; D ambiguous. Trimming took off 6 bases at V and 0 bases at J, with 14 bases between the two ends. The CDR3 covers 15 residues. Germline V gene sequence: CDR1 ENHRY, CDR2 SYGVKD. The CDR3 nucleotides read TGTGCCATCAGGACAAAGGAGGATTTGAACACTGAAGCTTTCTTT. It yields the protein CAIRTKEDLNTEAFF.

The chain employs TRBV10-3 and TRBJ1-1; TRBD1 aligns across 8 bases. The CDR3 has 15 residues. Per germline, CDR1 ENHRY and CDR2 SYGVKD. V shed 8 bases, J shed 1 base, and the junction held 9 bases outside the gene matches. Here the CDR3 reads CAIQAQGAQNTEAFF. CDR3 sequence (DNA): TGTGCCATCCAGGCCCAGGGGGCGCAGAACACTGAAGCTTTCTTT.

The chain joins TRBV7-6 to TRBJ1-6; 7 positions match TRBD1. CDR1 SGHVS and CDR2 FNYEAQ come from the germline V gene. This CDR3 has 15 residues. V lost 1 base to trimming and J lost 7 bases; unmatched junction nucleotides: 4. CDR3 loop: CASSLVATGNSPLHF. For the CDR3, the DNA is TGTGCCAGCAGCTTAGTAGCGACAGGGAATTCACCCCTCCACTTT.

The chain employs TRBV29-1 and TRBJ2-2; perhaps TRBD2 as D (7 bases). CDR3 size: 13 residues. Per the germline V gene, CDR1 is SQVTM and CDR2 is ANQGSEA. The CDR3 sequence is CSGGGARTGELFF. The CDR3 nucleotides are TGCAGTGGAGGGGGGGCAAGGACCGGGGAGCTGTTTTTT.

The CDR3 loop is CASSIITGARYGYTF. In DNA, the CDR3 is TGTGCCAGTAGTATCATTACAGGGGCTCGCTATGGCTACACCTTC. The V gene is TRBV19, the J gene TRBJ1-2, with 7 bases that match TRBD1. From germline, CDR1 is LNHDA and CDR2 SQIVND (reference sequence). V shed 3 bases and J 4 bases; nucleotides not matched to a gene: 8. This CDR3 is 15 amino acids long. Complete variable domain (other parts from reference TRBV19 and TRBJ1-2): DGGITQSPKYLFRKEGQNVTLSCEQNLNHDAMYWYRQDPGQGLRLIYYSQIVNDFQKGDIAEGYSVSREKKESFPLTVTSAQKNPTAFYLCASSIITGARYGYTFGSGTRLTVV.

This chain links TRBV14 with TRBJ2-3; 8 bases match TRBD1. The germline CDR1 and CDR2 sequences are SGHDN and FVKESK. The CDR3 sequence is 12 residues long. V trimming: 1 base; J trimming: 12 bases; junction bases outside the gene matches: 3. The CDR3 region is CASSQAGTGQYF. The CDR3 bases are TGTGCCAGCAGCCAAGCCGGGACAGGACAGTATTTT. Variable domain in full (rest from reference TRBV14 and TRBJ2-3): EAGVTQFPSHSVIEKGQTVTLRCDPISGHDNLYWYRRVMGKEIKFLLHFVKESKQDESGMPNNRFLAERTGGTYSTLKVQPAELEDSGVYFCASSQAGTGQYFGPGTRLTVL.

The V and J genes are TRBV5-6 and TRBJ1-3; D is ambiguous. From germline, CDR1 is SGHDT and CDR2 YYEEEE. Trimming left V 1 base short and J 2 bases short, with 7 bases between. CDR3 size: 14 residues. In DNA, the CDR3 is TGTGCCAGCAGCTTGTGGGGAGCTGGAAACACCATATATTTT. Protein: CASSLWGAGNTIYF.

J is TRBJ2-5 and V is TRBV4-2, with a possible D match to TRBD1 (6 bases). Trimming cost V 4 bases and J 0 bases, with 12 bases left between them. The CDR3 has 15 amino acids. The germline gives CDR1 LGHNA, CDR2 YNFKEQ. CDR3 bases: TGTGCCAGCAGCCTTCAACAGGGCCACCAAGAGACCCAGTACTTC. Translated: CASSLQQGHQETQYF.

With regard to this clone: The sample carries other DNA sequences with the same CDR3. The chain links TRBV5-4 to TRBJ2-3; TRBD1 matches at 8 bases. J lost 3 bases, V lost 0 bases, and 3 bases had no gene match. CDR3 length: 15 amino acids. The germline V gene encodes CDR1 SGHNT and CDR2 YYREEE (reference sequence). CDR3 bases: TGTGCCAGCAGCTTGGACAGGGGGGTAACAGATACGCAGTATTTT. It yields the protein CASSLDRGVTDTQYF.

The chain uses TRBV9 and TRBJ2-5, with TRBD2 matching over 8 bases. The CDR3 covers 13 residues. The germline CDR1 and CDR2 sequences are SGDLS and YYNGEE. V shed 4 bases and J 9 bases; nucleotides not matched to a gene: 8. The CDR3 DNA sequence: TGTGCCAGCAGCCCTCCGGGACTAGAAGCCCAGTACTTC. Protein sequence: CASSPPGLEAQYF. Drawing the rest from reference TRBV9 and TRBJ2-5, the complete variable domain is DSGVTQTPKHLITATGQRVTLRCSPRSGDLSVYWYQQSLDQGLQFLIQYYNGEERAKGNILERFSAQQFPDLHSELNLSSLELGDSALYFCASSPPGLEAQYFGPGTRLLVL.

The gene calls are TRBV6-6 and TRBJ2-7; TRBD1 matches 7 bases. Germline CDR1 is MNHNY and CDR2 is SVGAGI (reference sequence). The CDR3 covers 15 residues. Trimming took 7 bases from V and 1 from J; bases not matched to a gene: 10. The CDR3 spells CASTFVPDRSYEQYF. The CDR3 DNA sequence: TGTGCCAGCACTTTCGTACCGGACAGGTCCTACGAGCAGTACTTC.

This chain uses TRBV5-1 with TRBJ1-1, with TRBD1 matching 8 bases. With 1 base clipped from V and 7 bases from J, the junction kept 9 bases outside the gene matches. This CDR3 has 15 residues. The germline V gene encodes CDR1 SGHRS and CDR2 YFSETQ. The CDR3 DNA is TGCGCCAGCAGCTTGCCCGGGACAGGCGCCCGTGAAGCTTTCTTT. It codes for CASSLPGTGAREAFF.

The rearrangement links TRBV27 to TRBJ1-2; the match to TRBD1 covers 10 bases. The CDR3 spans 14 residues. CDR1 is MNHEY, CDR2 SMNVEV, per germline (reference sequence). With V trimmed by 5 bases and J by 4 bases, 4 bases remained unmatched. CDR3 residues: CASSTRTGGYGYTF. The CDR3 bases are TGTGCCAGCAGTACACGGACAGGGGGCTATGGCTACACCTTC.

This chain links TRBV5-6 with TRBJ1-2; no clear D. The CDR3 sequence is 15 residues long. Germline lookup yields CDR1 SGHDT and CDR2 YYEEEE. The V gene lost 1 base and the J gene lost 5 bases, with 15 bases spanning the gap. CDR3 in DNA: TGTGCCAGCAGCTTGAAGAGGGCGGAAGGTTATGGCTACACCTTC. Translation: CASSLKRAEGYGYTF.

The rearrangement joins TRBV7-9 to TRBJ2-1; 11 nucleotides match TRBD2. The CDR3 consists of 19 residues. With V trimmed by 4 bases and J by 8 bases, 19 bases remained unmatched. From germline, CDR1 is SEHNR and CDR2 FQNEAQ (reference sequence). CDR3: CASSSPATTSGDGNDEQFF. The CDR3 DNA sequence: TGTGCCAGCAGCTCCCCTGCAACGACTAGCGGGGATGGAAACGATGAGCAGTTCTTC.

V usage is TRBV2 and J usage is TRBJ2-3; D is perhaps TRBD2 (5 bases). V lost 6 bases, J lost 9 bases, and 10 bases lay in between. The CDR3 contains 11 residues. CDR1 SNHLY and CDR2 FYNNEI come from the germline V gene. The CDR3 coding sequence is TGTGCCAGCAGGAGGGAGTGGACGCAGTATTTT. It is translated as CASRREWTQYF.

The chain recombines TRBV11-2 with TRBJ2-2, with 7 bases that match TRBD1. Germline lookup yields CDR1 SGHAT and CDR2 FQNNGV. The CDR3 is made up of 14 amino acids. Germline trimming cut 5 bases from V and 7 bases from J; bases unmatched to any gene: 7. The CDR3 sequence is CASSTDRAIGELFF. In nucleotides, the CDR3 is TGTGCCAGCAGCACTGACAGGGCCATCGGGGAGCTGTTTTTT.

This chain joins TRBV13 and TRBJ2-1; 8 nucleotides line up with TRBD2. This CDR3 has 13 amino acids. Germline V gene data show CDR1 as PRHDT and CDR2 as FYEKMQ (reference sequence). V lost 10 bases, J lost 3 bases, and 5 bases stayed unmatched. The CDR3 reads CATGLADYNEQFF. The CDR3 DNA reads as TGTGCCACCGGACTAGCCGACTACAATGAGCAGTTCTTC.

The chain links TRBV11-3 to TRBJ2-3; D not resolved. V was pared by 3 bases and J by 2 bases, with 6 bases between. Germline CDR1 and CDR2: SGHNT and YENEEA. The CDR3 has 13 amino acids. The CDR3: CASSFSVTDTQYF. DNA of the CDR3: TGTGCCAGCAGCTTCAGTGTCACAGATACGCAGTATTTT.

The gene calls are TRBV7-2 and TRBJ2-1; D is possibly TRBD2 (5 bases). V gave up 0 bases and J gave up 13 bases, with 13 bases separating them. The germline V gene has CDR1 SGHTA and CDR2 FQGNSA. The CDR3 runs 13 residues. The CDR3: CASSLAYSDFQFF. CDR3 in DNA: TGTGCCAGCAGCTTAGCCTATTCGGACTTCCAGTTCTTC.